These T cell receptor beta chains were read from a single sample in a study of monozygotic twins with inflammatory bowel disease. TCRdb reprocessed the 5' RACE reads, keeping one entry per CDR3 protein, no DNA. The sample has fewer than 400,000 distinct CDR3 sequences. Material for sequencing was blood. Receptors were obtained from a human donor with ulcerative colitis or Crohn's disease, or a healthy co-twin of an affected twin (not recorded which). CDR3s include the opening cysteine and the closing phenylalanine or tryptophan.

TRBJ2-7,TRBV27,CASSHGGGAFYEQYF
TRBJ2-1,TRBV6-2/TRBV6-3,CASSYRRPGNEQFF
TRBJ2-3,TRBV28,CASSLKGAVRTDTQYF
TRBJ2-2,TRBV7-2,CASSLVGTESGRELFF
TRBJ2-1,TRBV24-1,CATSGFRSGRLSEQFF
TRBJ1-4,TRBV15,CATSRDPLTTNEKLFF
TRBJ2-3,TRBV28,CASSETSGGKDTQYF
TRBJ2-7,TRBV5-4,CASSLSGSGDEQYF
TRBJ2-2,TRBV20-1,CSASTSGGNTGELFF
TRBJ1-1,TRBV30,CAWDGQNTEAFF
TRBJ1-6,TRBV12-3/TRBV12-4,CASSGQFNSPLHF
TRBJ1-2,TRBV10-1,CASSRDSTFEGYTF
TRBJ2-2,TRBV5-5,CASSLRGGQNTGELFF
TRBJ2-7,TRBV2,CASSEAVAGGYEQYF
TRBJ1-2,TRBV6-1,CASSGESRGSPYGYTF
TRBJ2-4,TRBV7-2,CASSLVGVAKNIQYF
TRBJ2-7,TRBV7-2,CAISPGQITYEQYF
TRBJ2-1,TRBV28,CASSPSGPYNEQFF
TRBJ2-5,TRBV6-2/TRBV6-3,CASGGQGVLRQETQYF
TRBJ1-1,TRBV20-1,CSAIGTASEAFF
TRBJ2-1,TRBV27,CASSFGLAANEQFF
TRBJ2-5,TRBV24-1,CATSDPGQPPETQYF
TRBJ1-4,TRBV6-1,CASSRGLVATNEKLFF
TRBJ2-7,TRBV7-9,CASSSQGRTGYEQYF
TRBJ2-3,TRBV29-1,CSVAGGTPYTQYF
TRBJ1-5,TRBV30,CAWSAVRTGVHNQPQHF
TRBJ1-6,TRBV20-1,CSARTGGTGISPLHF
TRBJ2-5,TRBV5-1,CASSYLAGTETQYF
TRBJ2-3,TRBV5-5,CASSLGAGGYSDTQYF
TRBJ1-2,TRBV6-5,CASSYRDFYGYTF
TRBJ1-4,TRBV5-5,CASIKTGVLHEKLFF
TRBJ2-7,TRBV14,CASSQDGRGRQYF
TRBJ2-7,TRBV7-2,CASSLWGYEQYF
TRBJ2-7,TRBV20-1,CSARDLASGVWEQYF
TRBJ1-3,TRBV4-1,CASSQQGQGSGNTIYF
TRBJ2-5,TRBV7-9,CASSSRQGWETQYF
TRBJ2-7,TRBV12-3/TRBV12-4,CASNTPGQGGEQYF
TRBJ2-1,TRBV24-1,CATSDWTRNEQFF
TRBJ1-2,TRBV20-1,CSARWSVRNFENGYTF
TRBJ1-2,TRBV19,CASSMGRDTGANYGYTF
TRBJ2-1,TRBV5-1,CASSLEGGRNEQFF
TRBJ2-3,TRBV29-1,CSVDPGQGPGDTQYF
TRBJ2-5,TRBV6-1,CASCNRDGETQYF